This T cell receptor (beta chain) came from a study of patients and donors after allogeneic stem cell transplantation. The germline V gene has CDR1 LGHDT and CDR2 YNNKEL (reference sequence). The CDR3 spans 14 residues. V lost 8 bases and J lost 0, with 13 bases in between. TCRdb used MiXCR to reprocess the RT-PCR reads, holding one entry per CDR3 protein. The table lists 70,000 to 85,000 distinct CDR3 sequences, 26% of them singletons, with about a quarter in the top ten. Sample: blood, either unsorted or a sorted T cell fraction (not recorded which). This TCR was recovered from a human donor who was either an allogeneic HSCT recipient or a stem cell or donor lymphocyte infusion donor (not recorded which). It is not recorded whose cells these are; they may come from a transplant donor. J is TRBJ1-1 and V is TRBV3-1, with D unresolved. CDR3 in amino acids: CASASWSLNTEAFF. Written as DNA, the CDR3 is TGTGCCAGCGCGTCGTGGAGTTTGAACACTGAAGCTTTCTTT.